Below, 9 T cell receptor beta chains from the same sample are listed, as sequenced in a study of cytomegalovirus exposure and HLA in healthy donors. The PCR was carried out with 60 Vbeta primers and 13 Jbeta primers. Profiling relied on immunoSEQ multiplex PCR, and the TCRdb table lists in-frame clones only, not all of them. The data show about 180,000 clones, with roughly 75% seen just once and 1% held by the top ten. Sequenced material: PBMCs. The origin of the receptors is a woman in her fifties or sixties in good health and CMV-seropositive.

The CDR3 coding sequence is TGTGCCAGCAGCGCTGAACAGGGCCTCTCTGGAAACACCATATATTTT. Residues: CASSAEQGLSGNTIYF. The gene calls are TRBV2 and TRBJ1-3; tentatively, D is TRBD1 (6 bases). Trimming shortened V by 6 bases and J by 0 bases, and 15 bases separated the two germline ends. Germline CDR1 SNHLY, CDR2 FYNNEI. The CDR3 is 16 residues long.

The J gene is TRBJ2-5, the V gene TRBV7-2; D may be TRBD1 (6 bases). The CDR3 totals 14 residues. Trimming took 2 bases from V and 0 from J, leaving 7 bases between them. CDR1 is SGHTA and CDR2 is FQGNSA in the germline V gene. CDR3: CASSLNRDQETQYF. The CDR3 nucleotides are TGTGCCAGCAGCTTAAACAGGGACCAAGAGACCCAGTACTTC.

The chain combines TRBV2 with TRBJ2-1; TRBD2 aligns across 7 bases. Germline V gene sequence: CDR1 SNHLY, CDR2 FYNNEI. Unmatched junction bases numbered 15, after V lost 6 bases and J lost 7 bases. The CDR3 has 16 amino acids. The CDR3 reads CASSHDSREWKNEQFF. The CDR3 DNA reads TGTGCCAGCAGCCACGACTCGCGGGAGTGGAAGAATGAGCAGTTCTTC.

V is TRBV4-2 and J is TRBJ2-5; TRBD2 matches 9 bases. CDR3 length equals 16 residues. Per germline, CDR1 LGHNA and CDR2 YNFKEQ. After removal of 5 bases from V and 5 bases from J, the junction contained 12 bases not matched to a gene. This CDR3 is CASSNQGGAGGETQYF. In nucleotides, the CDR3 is TGTGCCAGCAGCAATCAGGGAGGGGCGGGAGGGGAGACCCAGTACTTC.

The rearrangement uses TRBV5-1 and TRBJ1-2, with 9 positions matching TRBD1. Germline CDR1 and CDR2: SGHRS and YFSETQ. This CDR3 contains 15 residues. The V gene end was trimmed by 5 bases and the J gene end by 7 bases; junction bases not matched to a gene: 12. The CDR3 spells CASRIGGGTGFGYTF. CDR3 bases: TGCGCCAGCAGGATTGGAGGAGGGACAGGGTTTGGCTACACCTTC. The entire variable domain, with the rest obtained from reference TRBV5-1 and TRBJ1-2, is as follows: KAGVTQTPRYLIKTRGQQVTLSCSPISGHRSVSWYQQTPGQGLQFLFEYFSETQRNKGNFPGRFSGRQFSNSRSEMNVSTLELGDSALYLCASRIGGGTGFGYTFGSGTRLTVV.

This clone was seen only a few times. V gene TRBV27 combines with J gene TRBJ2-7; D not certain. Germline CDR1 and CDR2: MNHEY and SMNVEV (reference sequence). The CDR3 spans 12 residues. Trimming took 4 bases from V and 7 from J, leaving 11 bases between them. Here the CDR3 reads CASSSPLGEQYF. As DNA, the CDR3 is TGTGCCAGCAGTTCTCCCCTAGGAGAGCAGTACTTC.

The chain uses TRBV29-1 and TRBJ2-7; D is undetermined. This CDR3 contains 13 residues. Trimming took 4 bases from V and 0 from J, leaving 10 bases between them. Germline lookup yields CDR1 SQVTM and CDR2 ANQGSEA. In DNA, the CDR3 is TGCAGCGTTGTTCTCTCGCGCTCCTACGAGCAGTACTTC. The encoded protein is CSVVLSRSYEQYF.

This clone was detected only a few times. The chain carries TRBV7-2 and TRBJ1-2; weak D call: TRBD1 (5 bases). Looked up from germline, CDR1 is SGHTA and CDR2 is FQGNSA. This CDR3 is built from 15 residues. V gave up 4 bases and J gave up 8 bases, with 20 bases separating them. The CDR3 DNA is TGTGCCAGCAGCTCCTTCTGGGGGGGGGAGGGCGGCTACACCTTC. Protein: CASSSFWGGEGGYTF.

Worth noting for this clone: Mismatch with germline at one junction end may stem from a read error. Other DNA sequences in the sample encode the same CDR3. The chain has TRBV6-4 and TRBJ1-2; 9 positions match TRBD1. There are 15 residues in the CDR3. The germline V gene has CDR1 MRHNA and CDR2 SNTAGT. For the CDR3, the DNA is TGTGCCAGCAGATCCAACAGGGGGCCCGGCTATGGCTACACCTTT. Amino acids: CASRSNRGPGYGYTF.